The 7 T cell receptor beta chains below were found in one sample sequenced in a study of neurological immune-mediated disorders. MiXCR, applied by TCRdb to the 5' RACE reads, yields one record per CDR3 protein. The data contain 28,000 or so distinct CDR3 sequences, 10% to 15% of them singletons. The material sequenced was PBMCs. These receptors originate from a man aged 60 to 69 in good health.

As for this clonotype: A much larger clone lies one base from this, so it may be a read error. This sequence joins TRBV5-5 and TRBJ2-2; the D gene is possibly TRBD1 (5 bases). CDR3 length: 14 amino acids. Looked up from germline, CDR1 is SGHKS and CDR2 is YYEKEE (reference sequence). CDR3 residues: CVSSLQGITGELFF. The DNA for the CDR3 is TGTGTCAGCAGCTTGCAGGGTATAACCGGGGAGCTGTTTTTT.

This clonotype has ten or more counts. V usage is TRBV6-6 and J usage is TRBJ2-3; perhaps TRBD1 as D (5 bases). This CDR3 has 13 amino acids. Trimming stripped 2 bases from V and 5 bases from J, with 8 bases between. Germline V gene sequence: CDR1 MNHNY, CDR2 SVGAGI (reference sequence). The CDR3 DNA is TGTGCCAGCAGTTACAGCAGGGTAGATACGCAGTATTTT. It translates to CASSYSRVDTQYF.

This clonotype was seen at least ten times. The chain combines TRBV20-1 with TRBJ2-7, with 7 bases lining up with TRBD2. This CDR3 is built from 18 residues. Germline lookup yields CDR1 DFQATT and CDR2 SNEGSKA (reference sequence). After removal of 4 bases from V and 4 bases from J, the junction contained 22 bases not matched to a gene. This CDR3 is CSANVLFAGVGREYEQYF. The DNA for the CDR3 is TGCAGTGCTAACGTGCTTTTTGCGGGAGTCGGGCGAGAGTACGAGCAGTACTTC.

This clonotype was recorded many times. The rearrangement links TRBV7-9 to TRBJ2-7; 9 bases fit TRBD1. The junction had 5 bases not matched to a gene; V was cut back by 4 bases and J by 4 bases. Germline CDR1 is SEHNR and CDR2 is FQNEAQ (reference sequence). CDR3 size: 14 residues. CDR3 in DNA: TGTGCCAGCAGCTCCCGGGACAGGGTTTACGAGCAGTACTTC. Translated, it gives CASSSRDRVYEQYF. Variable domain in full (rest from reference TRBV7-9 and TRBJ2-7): DTGVSQNPRHKITKRGQNVTFRCDPISEHNRLYWYRQTLGQGPEFLTYFQNEAQLEKSRLLSDRFSAERPKGSFSTLEIQRTEQGDSAMYLCASSSRDRVYEQYFGPGTRLTVT.

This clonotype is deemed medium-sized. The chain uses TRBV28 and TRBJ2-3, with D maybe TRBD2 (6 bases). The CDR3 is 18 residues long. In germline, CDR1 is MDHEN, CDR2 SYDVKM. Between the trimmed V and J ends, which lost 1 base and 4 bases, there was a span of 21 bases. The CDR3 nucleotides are TGTGCCAGCAGTTTATTTACGGGTGGCGGGATTTATTCAGATACGCAGTATTTT. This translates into CASSLFTGGGIYSDTQYF.

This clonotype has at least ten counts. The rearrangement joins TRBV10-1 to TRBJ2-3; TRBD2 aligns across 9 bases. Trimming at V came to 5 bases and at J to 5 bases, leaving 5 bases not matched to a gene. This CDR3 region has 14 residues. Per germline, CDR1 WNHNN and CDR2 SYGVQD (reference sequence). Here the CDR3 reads CASSKLAGQDTQYF. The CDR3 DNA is TGCGCCAGCAGTAAACTAGCGGGTCAAGATACGCAGTATTTT.

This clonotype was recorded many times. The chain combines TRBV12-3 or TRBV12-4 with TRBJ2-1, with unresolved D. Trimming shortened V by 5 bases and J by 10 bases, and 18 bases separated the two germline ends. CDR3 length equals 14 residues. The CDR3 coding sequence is TGTGCCAGCAGTCCGCAAGGACGCTTAAGCGAGCAGTTCTTC. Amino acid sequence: CASSPQGRLSEQFF.